The clone carrying this TCR beta chain was observed a few times. Its target is not known. This sample was taken from a study of T-cell reconstitution after alpha-beta-depleted transplantation in children. During its preparation, the TCRbeta library received unique molecular identifiers. One entry per CDR3 protein results from TCRdb running MiXCR on the PCR reads. This table has hundreds of thousands of distinct CDR3 sequences, approximately 15% appearing once. The CDR3 is 16 amino acids. Germline V gene sequence: CDR1 SGHTA, CDR2 FQGTGA. J lost 9 bases, V lost 0 bases, and 6 bases had no gene match. Study observations and caveats: Where alpha-beta T cells came from about two months after transplant was reportedly several hundred expanded graft clones. In some patients, recipient T cells and intrathymic progenitors surviving conditioning explained high day-60 diversity. After one year, T-cell counts and TCRbeta diversity mostly came from new T cells.

The origin of this receptor is a male patient aged 5 to 17 who had a stem cell transplant for acute lymphoblastic leukemia, so the T cells may come from the graft donor. The sample consisted of PBMCs, mostly from graft donor cells, taken 360 days after TCRalphabeta/CD19-depleted stem cell transplant. The gene calls are TRBV7-3 and TRBJ2-1; 12 nucleotides align to TRBD2. The CDR3 loop reads CASSLTRTSGKTEQFF. In DNA form, the CDR3 reads TGTGCCAGCAGCTTAACCCGGACTAGCGGGAAAACTGAGCAGTTCTTC.